These 10 T cell receptor beta chains were all obtained from the same sample, sequenced in a study of shared clonotypes between healthy human individuals. Assay: immunoSEQ multiplex PCR; the TCRdb copy retains only in-frame clones and omits some. The repertoire holds roughly 1,500,000 clones, with approximately 98.5% as singletons. What was sequenced was naive CD4+ T cells sorted from blood. This sample's subset: CD45RA+ positively selected. The receptors come from a young man in good health.

V is TRBV29-1 and J is TRBJ2-3; 9 positions match TRBD2. The V and J ends lost 7 bases and 3 bases, in that order; junction bases with no gene match: 11. This CDR3 is 15 amino acids long. Germline-derived CDR1 and CDR2 are SQVTM and ANQGSEA. The CDR3 is CSAATLAGLTDTQYF. The CDR3 DNA reads as TGCAGCGCAGCCACACTAGCGGGTCTAACAGATACGCAGTATTTT.

The gene calls are TRBV9 and TRBJ2-7; possibly TRBD1 for D (5 bases). From germline, CDR1 is SGDLS and CDR2 YYNGEE. Deletions cut 3 bases from V and 2 bases from J, with 12 bases between. The CDR3 length is 14 residues. DNA for the CDR3: TGTGCCAGCAGCGCAGGACACGATACCTACGAGCAGTACTTC. Its translation: CASSAGHDTYEQYF.

The V gene is TRBV6-1, the J gene TRBJ1-4, with D perhaps matching TRBD1 (5 bases). The CDR3 totals 14 residues. Looked up from germline, CDR1 is MNHNS and CDR2 is SASEGT. V was pared by 10 bases and J by 4 bases, with 16 bases between. DNA for the CDR3: TGTGCCACCCAGTGGGGGGGGAATAATGAAAAACTGTTTTTT. This encodes CATQWGGNNEKLFF.

This chain joins TRBV14 and TRBJ1-2; no clear D gene. Germline V gene sequence: CDR1 SGHDN, CDR2 FVKESK. The V and J ends lost 1 base and 4 bases respectively, with 13 bases between them. The CDR3 runs to 15 residues. CDR3 region: CASSQAGSGSYGYTF. CDR3 DNA sequence: TGTGCCAGCAGCCAAGCCGGTTCAGGATCCTATGGCTACACCTTC.

This clone was counted a single time. The chain is built from TRBV5-1 and TRBJ2-1; D gene ambiguous. The CDR3 is 15 residues long. Looked up from germline, CDR1 is SGHRS and CDR2 is YFSETQ. Trimming shortened V by 3 bases and J by 4 bases, and 14 bases separated the two germline ends. DNA of the CDR3: TGCGCCAGCAGCTCTCCACAGTTTGGATACAATGAGCAGTTCTTC. As protein: CASSSPQFGYNEQFF.

The V call is TRBV7-2, the J call TRBJ1-5, with D perhaps matching TRBD1 (6 bases). The V end lost 4 bases, the J end lost 7 bases, and 17 bases lay between the germline ends. Germline lookup yields CDR1 SGHTA and CDR2 FQGNSA. CDR3 length: 15 amino acids. CDR3 protein: CASSWQGTIGQPQHF. CDR3 in DNA: TGTGCCAGCAGCTGGCAGGGGACGATCGGACAGCCCCAGCATTTT.

The V and J genes are TRBV27 and TRBJ1-1, with a possible D match to TRBD1 (6 bases). The CDR3 runs 15 residues. V lost 3 bases to trimming and J lost 2 bases, with 13 bases between them. Germline CDR1 reads MNHEY; CDR2 reads SMNVEV (reference sequence). The CDR3 DNA reads TGTGCCAGCAGTTTGTTCCGGGACAAAAACACTGAAGCTTTCTTT. It translates to CASSLFRDKNTEAFF.

The chain carries TRBV28 and TRBJ1-2, with TRBD1 as a possible D gene (6 bases). The CDR3 has 13 residues. From germline, CDR1 is MDHEN and CDR2 SYDVKM. V lost 5 bases, J lost 7 bases, and 14 bases lay in between. DNA of the CDR3: TGTGCCAGCAGTCGGGGCAGGGGAGGTGGCTACACCTTC. Protein product: CASSRGRGGGYTF.

The chain uses TRBV18 and TRBJ1-2, with 7 bases that match TRBD1. V lost 1 base and J lost 3; bases outside the gene matches: 14. Germline CDR1 reads KGHSH; CDR2 reads LQKENI. The CDR3 extends over 18 amino acids. This CDR3 is CASSPLFSRHQGDYGYTF. The DNA of the CDR3 is TGTGCCAGCTCACCACTCTTTTCACGACATCAGGGGGACTATGGCTACACCTTC.

This chain connects TRBV5-1 to TRBJ2-7, with 7 nucleotides matching TRBD2. The ends lost 4 bases at V and 4 bases at J; junction bases unmatched: 8. The length of the CDR3 is 14 residues. The germline V gene encodes CDR1 SGHRS and CDR2 YFSETQ. CDR3 protein: CASSPTSRGYEQYF. CDR3 sequence (DNA): TGCGCCAGCAGCCCGACTAGCCGGGGGTACGAGCAGTACTTC.